The clone carrying this TCR beta chain was counted only a few times. What it recognizes is unknown. The data were taken from a study of beta chain features in type 1 diabetes. CDR1 and CDR2 (germline): SNHLY, FYNNEI. Trimming removed 8 bases from V and 5 bases from J; junction bases left unmatched: 5. The CDR3 is 13 residues long. It was one heparinised blood draw, averaging about 110 mL, that each donor gave. TCRB transcripts that were expressed got sequenced, as all of the isolated RNA had been reverse transcribed. Each sample of naive, central memory or regulatory T cells had, on average, roughly 3.6 million reads. Produced via immunoSEQ multiplex PCR; TCRdb's table is partial and in-frame only. The repertoire has around 600,000 clones, 9.5% to 15% of them found once; the top ten carry around 0.12%. General observations from the study: People with Type 1 diabetes carried modestly yet significantly shorter TCRB CDR3s in all four CD4+ subsets. Cells expressing TCR highly could be over-represented by cDNA sequencing.

This TCR was sampled from a man aged 25-40 years with type 1 diabetes. The rearrangement uses TRBV2 and TRBJ1-2, with 10 nucleotides matching TRBD1. Sequencing was done on a sample of naive CD4+ T cells from blood. The CDR3 sequence is CASQGTGAYGYTF. The DNA of the CDR3 is TGTGCCAGCCAAGGGACAGGGGCTTATGGCTACACCTTC.